This TCR beta chain was documented in a study of cytomegalovirus exposure and HLA in healthy donors (dated by TCRdb to the late 2010s). At the level of the whole study: According to a later analysis, the 100 to 150 validation repertoires were produced on the same platform as the approximately 600 repertoires of the first cohort. The study aimed to test whether signatures of past pathogen exposure could be identified by cataloging public T cell receptors. Besides the first cohort of approximately 670 subjects, a separate validation cohort made up of 120 or so different subjects was used. The study combined high-throughput TCR immunosequencing, statistical association of individual TCRs with disease status, and machine learning to predict cytomegalovirus infection status.

Library prep was done by the immunoSEQ multiplex PCR assay. In the source study's methods: To diagnose cytomegalovirus status from the catalog of TCR beta chain sequences, a statistical classification framework was built. TCRdb provides this immuneACCESS table in a form limited to in-frame rearrangements. Some clones are lacking; in checked studies, under half of them reflect an unresolved V gene, and why the rest are absent is not known. The V and J calls and clone size are taken from that table; D and trimming were inferred from the DNA. For this sample there are some 200,000 clones; about 89% appear just once. About 1% of the sample comes from the top ten. Trimming accounts for 3 bases at V and 8 bases at J, while the number of junction bases matched to no gene is 12. There are 15 amino acids in the CDR3, from cysteine to phenylalanine inclusive. Solely the CDR3 DNA is kept, with 45 bases framed from the first base. For CDR1 and CDR2, the germline V gene (reference sequence) lists GTSNPN and SVGIG.

Study-level results and caveats: A few of the identified cytomegalovirus-associated TCR beta chains were confirmed in vitro to be specific for cytomegalovirus antigens. Subsequent analysis determined that TCRs grouped into clusters in the first cohort also showed a tendency toward co-occurrence across the roughly 110 validation repertoires, and 85% to 95% of cluster scores exceeded 0. Most TCR sequences were seen in very few donors, while some public TCRs were found in many individuals. In both the original and validation cohorts, the classifier was reported to diagnose cytomegalovirus status with high specificity and sensitivity. In the study, approximately 160 TCR beta chains were listed as associated with cytomegalovirus. A later analysis had no HLA typing for the validation cohort, so co-occurrence there was scored across all 120 repertoires. According to the authors, the approach could potentially be generalized to other disease states and immunological phenotypes.

The donors belonged to the validation cohort of about 120 subjects, which was separate from the 666-subject first cohort. A word on this clone: Its antigen has not been determined. No quality values exist for individual bases; no much larger clone is one base distant.

This receptor was identified in a woman younger than 30 in good health and CMV-seronegative. The V and J segments used are TRBV30 and TRBJ2-4, with 8 junctional bases fitting TRBD1. Sample: PBMCs. The nucleotides are TGTGCCTGGAGCTGGTCGGACAGGGCTGGACACATTCAGTACTTC. It translates as CAWSWSDRAGHIQYF.